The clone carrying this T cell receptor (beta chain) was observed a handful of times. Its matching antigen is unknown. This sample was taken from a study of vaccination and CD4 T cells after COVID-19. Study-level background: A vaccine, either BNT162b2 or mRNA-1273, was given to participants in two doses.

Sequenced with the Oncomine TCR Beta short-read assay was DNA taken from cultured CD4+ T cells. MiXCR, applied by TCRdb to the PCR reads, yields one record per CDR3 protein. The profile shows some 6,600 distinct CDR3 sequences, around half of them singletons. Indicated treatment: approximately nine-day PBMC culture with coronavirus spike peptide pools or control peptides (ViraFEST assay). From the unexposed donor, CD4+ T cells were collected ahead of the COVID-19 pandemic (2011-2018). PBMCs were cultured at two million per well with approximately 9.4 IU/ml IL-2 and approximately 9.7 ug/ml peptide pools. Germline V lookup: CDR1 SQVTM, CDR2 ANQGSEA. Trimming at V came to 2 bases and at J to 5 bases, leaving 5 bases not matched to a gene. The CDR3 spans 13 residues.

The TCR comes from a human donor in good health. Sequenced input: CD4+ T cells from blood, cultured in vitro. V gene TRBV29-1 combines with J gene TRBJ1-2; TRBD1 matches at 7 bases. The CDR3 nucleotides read TGCAGCGTTGAAAGGTCCAGGGGGTATGGCTACACCTTC. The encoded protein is CSVERSRGYGYTF.